The 21 T cell receptor beta chains in this list originate from one sample, sequenced in a study of T cells in Graves' hyperthyroidism and ophthalmopathy. TCR beta CDR3 regions were amplified from RNA transcripts. Primed by the HTBI set, a first-round RT-PCR was run on the TCR CDR3. MiXCR, run by TCRdb on the multiplex PCR reads, gives a single entry per CDR3 protein. The table includes around 800,000 distinct CDR3 sequences, over 35% detected once. The specimen sequenced was blood. The receptors here all came from a young man with Graves' hyperthyroidism.

The V and J genes are TRBV5-6 and TRBJ1-6, with D maybe TRBD1 (6 bases). Germline loops: CDR1 SGHDT, CDR2 YYEEEE. The CDR3 spans 16 residues. V was shortened by 4 bases and J by 8 bases, with 19 bases between the two germline ends. The CDR3 sequence is CASSKGLTGRDSPLHF. The CDR3 nucleotides are TGTGCCAGCAGCAAGGGCCTGACAGGAAGGGATTCACCCCTCCACTTT.

This clonotype was seen many times. The rearrangement joins TRBV20-1 to TRBJ1-1; unclear D gene. V was clipped by 0 bases and J by 1 base, with 6 bases between them. The CDR3 is 13 residues long. Germline assignment: CDR1 DFQATT and CDR2 SNEGSKA (reference sequence). The CDR3 spells CSARDARNTEAFF. CDR3 in DNA: TGCAGTGCTAGAGATGCGAGGAACACTGAAGCTTTCTTT.

The chain has TRBV7-3 and TRBJ2-5; D possibly corresponds to TRBD2 (6 bases). The V end was cut by 7 bases, the J end by 7 bases, with 22 bases between. Looked up from germline, CDR1 is SGHTA and CDR2 is FQGTGA. The CDR3 contains 15 residues. This chain's CDR3 is CASTDKAGLRGTQYF. In DNA form, the CDR3 reads TGTGCCAGCACCGACAAGGCAGGACTACGGGGGACCCAGTACTTC.

This chain uses TRBV30 with TRBJ1-5; D possibly corresponds to TRBD1 (5 bases). From germline, CDR1 is GTSNPN and CDR2 SVGIG (reference sequence). The V end was cut by 4 bases, the J end by 3 bases, with 10 bases between. The CDR3 consists of 13 residues. CDR3 DNA: TGTGCCTGGACGGGGCAGCCCAATCAGCCCCAGCATTTT. It specifies CAWTGQPNQPQHF.

The chain joins TRBV4-1 to TRBJ2-7, with D uncertain. The germline V gene has CDR1 MGHRA and CDR2 YSYEKL. V gave up 0 bases and J gave up 3 bases, with 6 bases separating them. The CDR3 is 13 amino acids. The CDR3 bases are TGCGCCAGCAGCCAAGAGCTCCGCTACGAGCAGTACTTC. Amino acids: CASSQELRYEQYF.

The chain joins TRBV2 to TRBJ1-1, with TRBD1 as a possible D gene (5 bases). The CDR3 totals 16 residues. Trimming removed 1 base at V and 0 bases at J, with 12 bases between. Germline CDR1 and CDR2: SNHLY and FYNNEI. The CDR3 sequence is CASSEEGQVMNTEAFF. The CDR3 DNA sequence: TGTGCCAGCAGTGAAGAGGGGCAGGTCATGAACACTGAAGCTTTCTTT.

This clonotype was seen only a few times. V gene TRBV7-2 combines with J gene TRBJ2-7; 9 bases align to TRBD2. Losses at the gene ends were 3 bases for V and 6 bases for J; bases not matched to a gene: 9. The CDR3 loop spans 15 amino acids. The germline gives CDR1 SGHTA, CDR2 FQGNSA. CDR3 sequence: CASSLSSGLAREQYF. CDR3 sequence (DNA): TGTGCCAGCAGCTTGTCTTCGGGACTAGCTCGCGAGCAGTACTTC.

Notes on this clonotype: Relative to the germline gene, one junction end is altered; a read error may explain this. The J gene is TRBJ2-2, the V gene TRBV15; TRBD1 matches at 7 bases. The CDR3 runs to 16 residues. Germline values: CDR1 LNHNV, CDR2 YYDKDF (reference sequence). The DNA of the CDR3 is TGTGCCGCCAGCAGCTTCGGGACAGTCAACACCGGGGAGCTGTTTTTT. It encodes CAASSFGTVNTGELFF. The full variable domain, rest sourced from reference TRBV15 and TRBJ2-2, is DAMVIQNPRYQVTQFGKPVTLSCSQTLNHNVMYWYQQKSSQAPKLLFHYYDKDFNNEADTPDNFQSRRPNTSFCFLDIRSPGLGDTAMYLCAASSFGTVNTGELFFGEGSRLTVL.

This clonotype was seen more than once but under ten times. This sequence joins TRBV4-1 and TRBJ2-5; D is unclear. Trimming removed 7 bases at V and 5 bases at J, with 11 bases between. The germline V gene encodes CDR1 MGHRA and CDR2 YSYEKL. There are 12 residues in the CDR3. In nucleotides, the CDR3 is TGCGCCAGCAACCACGATAAGGAGACCCAGTACTTC. Residues: CASNHDKETQYF.

The chain is built from TRBV20-1 and TRBJ2-7, with 9 bases that match TRBD2. V lost 5 bases and J lost 4; bases outside the gene matches: 15. The CDR3 is 16 amino acids. The germline V gene encodes CDR1 DFQATT and CDR2 SNEGSKA (reference sequence). CDR3 nucleotides: TGCAGTGCTTTCCCCGGGACTAGCAGTGAGGGGTACGAGCAGTACTTC. Translating gives CSAFPGTSSEGYEQYF.

This clonotype was seen a handful of times. The V and J genes are TRBV18 and TRBJ2-5; D might be TRBD2 (5 bases). The CDR3 has 11 residues. V lost 8 bases and J 5 bases, leaving 9 bases between the germline ends. Germline lookup yields CDR1 KGHSH and CDR2 LQKENI. CDR3 region: CASDSGETQYF. The CDR3 nucleotides read TGTGCCAGCGACTCGGGGGAGACCCAGTACTTC.

This clonotype came up many times. The V call is TRBV19, the J call TRBJ1-6; D may be TRBD1 (6 bases). The V end was cut by 5 bases, the J end by 14 bases, with 16 bases between. The CDR3 loop spans 13 amino acids. Germline-derived CDR1 and CDR2 are LNHDA and SQIVND (reference sequence). The CDR3 DNA is TGTGCCAGTAGTCCGGGACATCCCTCTACCCTCCACTTT. It is translated as CASSPGHPSTLHF.

Comments on this clonotype: This could be a read error, since a much larger clone is one nucleotide away. V gene TRBV6-1 combines with J gene TRBJ2-2, with 7 bases lining up with TRBD2. Germline V gene lookup returns CDR1 MNHNS and CDR2 SASEGT. The CDR3 runs 16 residues. V lost 5 bases, J lost 2 bases, and 8 bases stayed unmatched. The CDR3 loop is CASSPAGLPNTGELFF. DNA for the CDR3: TGTGCCAGCAGTCCCGCGGGACTACCTAACACCGGGGAGCTGTTTTTT.

This clonotype was detected many times. The rearrangement links TRBV10-1 to TRBJ1-1; a possible D gene is TRBD1 (6 bases). V was pared by 5 bases and J by 4 bases, with 11 bases between. This CDR3 comprises 13 residues. Per the germline V gene, CDR1 is WNHNN and CDR2 is SYGVQD (reference sequence). The CDR3 spells CASSRQASTEAFF. In DNA, the CDR3 is TGCGCCAGCAGTAGACAGGCCAGCACTGAAGCTTTCTTT.

This clonotype was picked up a small number of times. J is TRBJ2-5 and V is TRBV7-8, with D possibly TRBD2 on 6 matching bases. V lost 2 bases and J 3 bases, leaving 19 bases between the germline ends. Germline CDR1 is SGHVS and CDR2 is FQNEAQ. There are 17 residues in the CDR3. CDR3 bases: TGTGCCAGCAGCTTATTACGGCGGGGCAGCCAGGAAGAGACCCAGTACTTC. It codes for CASSLLRRGSQEETQYF. The full variable domain, in which reference TRBV7-8 and TRBJ2-5 provide the parts outside the CDR3, is GAGVSQSPRYKVAKRGQDVALRCDPISGHVSLFWYQQALGQGPEFLTYFQNEAQLDKSGLPSDRFFAERPEGSVSTLKIQRTQQEDSAVYLCASSLLRRGSQEETQYFGPGTRLLVL.

In this sample, this clonotype turned up a few times. The V gene is TRBV7-9, the J gene TRBJ2-7; D not certain. Trimming removed 2 bases from V and 0 bases from J, with 8 bases in between. CDR3 length: 14 amino acids. The germline CDR1 and CDR2 sequences are SEHNR and FQNEAQ (reference sequence). CDR3 sequence: CASSLSQDSYEQYF. In DNA form, the CDR3 reads TGTGCCAGCAGCTTATCCCAGGACTCCTACGAGCAGTACTTC.

This clonotype was seen repeatedly, ten times or more. The V gene is TRBV7-8, the J gene TRBJ1-5; weak D call: TRBD1 (5 bases). This CDR3 is 15 amino acids long. V shed 5 bases and J shed 5 bases, with 16 bases lying between them. CDR1 is SGHVS, CDR2 FQNEAQ, per germline. CDR3 residues: CASSPFRQSHQPQHF. In DNA, the CDR3 is TGTGCCAGCAGCCCCTTTCGACAGAGCCATCAGCCCCAGCATTTT.

On this clonotype itself: At one end the junction does not follow the germline gene, possibly because of a read error. The V gene is TRBV7-3, the J gene TRBJ1-1; 7 bases match TRBD1. The CDR3 is 14 residues long. CDR1 SGHTA and CDR2 FQGTGA come from the germline V gene. The CDR3 protein is CTSSDRTGNTEAFF. Here the CDR3 DNA reads TGTACCAGCAGCGACCGGACAGGGAACACTGAAGCTTTCTTT.

This clonotype was seen repeatedly, ten times or more. This chain connects TRBV14 to TRBJ1-1; D is unresolved. V shed 4 bases and J shed 7 bases, with 10 bases lying between them. From germline, CDR1 is SGHDN and CDR2 FVKESK. This CDR3 has 12 amino acids. The DNA of the CDR3 is TGTGCCAGCAGCCTCCCGGGAAGTGAAGCTTTCTTT. Translation: CASSLPGSEAFF. Variable domain in full (rest from reference TRBV14 and TRBJ1-1): EAGVTQFPSHSVIEKGQTVTLRCDPISGHDNLYWYRRVMGKEIKFLLHFVKESKQDESGMPNNRFLAERTGGTYSTLKVQPAELEDSGVYFCASSLPGSEAFFGQGTRLTVV.

This clonotype was detected only a few times. The V and J genes are TRBV5-1 and TRBJ2-2; the match to TRBD2 covers 7 bases. The CDR3 sequence is 17 residues long. The germline V gene encodes CDR1 SGHRS and CDR2 YFSETQ. V dropped 0 bases and J dropped 6; count of bases not matched to a gene: 11. The CDR3 DNA sequence: TGCGCCAGCAGCTTGGTAGGCGGGGGTGCGCACCCCGGGGAGCTGTTTTTT. The encoded protein is CASSLVGGGAHPGELFF.

This clonotype occurred many times. The V and J genes are TRBV29-1 and TRBJ2-7; tentative D call: TRBD1 (6 bases). Germline V CDR1 and CDR2: SQVTM, ANQGSEA. The CDR3 extends over 12 amino acids. With 7 bases removed from V and 1 base from J, the gap between germline ends came to 11 bases. For the CDR3, the DNA is TGCAGCGCCGAGGACAGTTCCTACGAGCAGTACTTC. Residues: CSAEDSSYEQYF.